These 21 T cell receptor beta chains share one sample of origin, sequenced in a study of regulatory T cells in long-lasting Graves disease. This sample's time point: newly diagnosed GD, antithyroid drugs for less than 3 months. There was RNA extracted from PBMCs, and the TCR library was made from it. HTBI primers from iRepertoire and Arm-PCR of CDR3 regions yielded the TCR beta libraries. One entry per CDR3 protein, called by TCRdb with MiXCR from the multiplex PCR reads. Of some 500,000 distinct CDR3 sequences listed, about 15% are singletons. This sample was shared with a second study, whose subject was T cells in Graves' hyperthyroidism and ophthalmopathy.

The specimen was peripheral blood mononuclear cells (PBMCs), collected at new diagnosis, from a patient treated with antithyroid drugs. Every receptor here comes from a middle-aged woman with Graves disease.

V usage is TRBV3-1 and J usage is TRBJ1-2; tentatively, D is TRBD1 (6 bases). The V gene's germline CDR1 is LGHDT and CDR2 YNNKEL (reference sequence). The V gene lost 3 bases and the J gene lost 8 bases, with 10 bases spanning the gap. The CDR3 loop spans 12 amino acids. CDR3 sequence reads: CASSHTGRGYTF. The CDR3 DNA is TGTGCCAGCAGCCACACAGGGAGGGGCTACACCTTC.

This clonotype came up many times. The gene calls are TRBV24-1 and TRBJ2-3; the match to TRBD1 covers 8 bases. This CDR3 is built from 16 residues. Germline V gives CDR1 KGHDR, CDR2 SFDVKD. V shed 4 bases, J shed 5 bases, and the junction held 10 bases outside the gene matches. Here the CDR3 reads CATSDPGQGDRDTQYF. CDR3 DNA: TGTGCCACCAGTGACCCCGGACAGGGAGATCGAGATACGCAGTATTTT.

The chain couples TRBV6-1 to TRBJ1-2; D uncertain. Germline CDR1 is MNHNS and CDR2 is SASEGT. V dropped 2 bases and J dropped 0 bases, with 7 bases sitting between them. The CDR3 is 14 amino acids. The CDR3 loop reads CASSEWATNYGYTF. The CDR3 nucleotides read TGTGCCAGCAGTGAATGGGCCACTAACTATGGCTACACCTTC.

This clonotype appeared many times. This chain connects TRBV27 to TRBJ1-1; the D is unclear. Trimming cost V 5 bases and J 5 bases, with 12 bases left between them. The CDR3 totals 13 residues. Per the germline V gene, CDR1 is MNHEY and CDR2 is SMNVEV (reference sequence). The CDR3 loop reads CASSRGIMTEAFF. As DNA, the CDR3 is TGTGCCAGCAGTCGGGGTATCATGACTGAAGCTTTCTTT.

The chain links TRBV25-1 to TRBJ2-7; 10 positions agree with TRBD1. The CDR3 extends over 15 amino acids. The V gene end was trimmed by 4 bases and the J gene end by 2 bases; junction bases not matched to a gene: 5. CDR1 and CDR2 from the germline V gene are MGHDK and SYGVNS. The CDR3 spells CASSGGQGLTYEQYF. Written as DNA, the CDR3 is TGTGCCAGCAGTGGGGGACAGGGGCTAACCTACGAGCAGTACTTC.

This clonotype was observed many times. The chain recombines TRBV11-3 with TRBJ2-5; maybe TRBD2 (5 bases). CDR1 is SGHNT, CDR2 YENEEA, per germline. The CDR3 length is 13 residues. Trimming shortened V by 4 bases and J by 3 bases, and 9 bases separated the two germline ends. CDR3 in amino acids: CASSWEKEETQYF. The CDR3 nucleotides read TGTGCCAGCAGCTGGGAGAAGGAAGAGACCCAGTACTTC.

This clonotype was observed a few times. The J gene is TRBJ2-6, the V gene TRBV7-9; a weak D match, TRBD1 (5 bases). Germline CDR1 is SEHNR and CDR2 is FQNEAQ (reference sequence). Deletions cut 5 bases from V and 0 bases from J, with 11 bases between. The CDR3 contains 16 residues. CDR3 residues: CASSPPTVSGANVLTF. CDR3 bases: TGTGCCAGCAGCCCCCCGACAGTCTCTGGGGCCAACGTCCTGACTTTC.

The table lists this clonotype with many counts. The genes are TRBV20-1 and TRBJ1-1, with TRBD1 identical over 8 bases. V was clipped by 1 base and J by 0 bases; unmatched bases: 1. The CDR3 is 14 residues long. Germline loops: CDR1 DFQATT, CDR2 SNEGSKA (reference sequence). DNA for the CDR3: TGCAGTGCTAGAGCAGGGGGCATGAACACTGAAGCTTTCTTT. Encoded protein: CSARAGGMNTEAFF.

The chain recombines TRBV3-1 with TRBJ1-6, with no clear D. The V gene's germline CDR1 is LGHDT and CDR2 YNNKEL (reference sequence). CDR3 length equals 13 residues. V lost 1 base, J lost 6 bases, and 4 bases lay in between. The DNA of the CDR3 is TGTGCCAGCAGCCAAGCGGGTAATTCACCCCTCCACTTT. Its protein is CASSQAGNSPLHF.

This clonotype occurred many times. The CDR3 sequence is CASSLVPGLGNEQFF. The DNA for the CDR3 is TGCGCCAGCAGCTTGGTACCGGGACTAGGAAATGAGCAGTTCTTC. The rearrangement links TRBV5-1 to TRBJ2-1; 8 nucleotides agree with TRBD2. Trimming removed 0 bases from V and 7 bases from J; junction bases left unmatched: 6. This CDR3 comprises 15 residues. Germline assignment: CDR1 SGHRS and CDR2 YFSETQ.

This clonotype was seen a handful of times. The J gene is TRBJ2-3, the V gene TRBV6-2 or TRBV6-3; 8 nucleotides align to TRBD2. Per germline, CDR1 MNHEY and CDR2 SVGEGT. J gave up 5 bases and V 4 bases, and 14 bases lay outside the gene matches. CDR3 size: 17 residues. CDR3 loop: CASSSITERGPGDTQYF. DNA for the CDR3: TGTGCCAGCAGTTCCATAACCGAGCGGGGGCCGGGAGATACGCAGTATTTT.

V and J are TRBV4-1 and TRBJ2-2; TRBD2 matches 12 bases. Trimming removed 8 bases from V and 3 bases from J; junction bases left unmatched: 10. Germline V gene lookup returns CDR1 MGHRA and CDR2 YSYEKL. This CDR3 is built from 17 residues. CDR3 sequence (DNA): TGCGCCAGCCGTACTAGCGGGGGGCGCGGGGACACCGGGGAGCTGTTTTTT. This translates into CASRTSGGRGDTGELFF.

CDR3 sequence: CASSVPGTNIYEQYF. The CDR3 nucleotides are TGTGCCAGCAGCGTGCCGGGGACAAACATCTACGAGCAGTACTTC. The chain is built from TRBV2 and TRBJ2-7, with a tentative D call TRBD1 (6 bases). Germline assignment: CDR1 SNHLY and CDR2 FYNNEI. The V gene lost 6 bases and the J gene lost 3 bases, with 18 bases spanning the gap. The CDR3 covers 15 residues.

The chain links TRBV29-1 to TRBJ2-1, with D uncertain. Germline V gives CDR1 SQVTM, CDR2 ANQGSEA. V lost 4 bases, J lost 7 bases, and 5 bases lay in between. This CDR3 has 10 amino acids. DNA for the CDR3: TGCAGCGTTGCTGGGAATGAGCAGTTCTTC. Amino acid sequence: CSVAGNEQFF.

This clonotype was seen ten or more times. The gene calls are TRBV12-3 or TRBV12-4 and TRBJ2-3, with D perhaps matching TRBD1 or TRBD2 (5 bases each). The CDR3 runs 10 residues. V lost 4 bases, J lost 11 bases, and 7 bases lay in between. CDR3 coding DNA: TGTGCCAGCAGTTGGGACCGGCAGTATTTT. Translating gives CASSWDRQYF.

The CDR3 DNA follows: TGCGCCAGCAGCCAAGGTATCGGGGAAAAGCCCAACTATGGCTACACCTTC. Protein: CASSQGIGEKPNYGYTF. The chain links TRBV4-1 to TRBJ1-2; D call uncertain. The CDR3 runs to 17 residues. The germline V gene encodes CDR1 MGHRA and CDR2 YSYEKL. V gave up 1 base and J gave up 2 bases, with 17 bases separating them.

A note on this clonotype: One end of the junction varies from germline; a read error may be responsible. V usage is TRBV27 and J usage is TRBJ1-4, with D perhaps TRBD1 (6 bases). Germline values: CDR1 MNHEY, CDR2 SMNVEV (reference sequence). This CDR3 region has 15 residues. Written as DNA, the CDR3 is TGTGCCATCAGTCTTACAGGGACCACTAATGAAAAACTGTTTTTT. Residues: CAISLTGTTNEKLFF. The full variable domain, completed using reference TRBV27 and TRBJ1-4, is EAQVTQNPRYLITVTGKKLTVTCSQNMNHEYMSWYRQDPGLGLRQIYYSMNVEVTDKGDVPEGYKVSRKEKRNFPLILESPSPNQTSLYFCAISLTGTTNEKLFFGSGTQLSVL.

This clonotype was counted at least ten times. The CDR3 nucleotides read TGTGCCAGCAGCCAAGGCCCTGGGACGGCCCATGGCTACACCTTC. This codes for CASSQGPGTAHGYTF. The rearrangement uses TRBV3-1 and TRBJ1-2; maybe TRBD1 (5 bases). Deletions cut 1 base from V and 6 bases from J, with 15 bases between. Germline CDR1 LGHDT, CDR2 YNNKEL (reference sequence). CDR3 length: 15 residues. Using reference TRBV3-1 and TRBJ1-2 for the parts outside the CDR3, the full variable domain is DTAVSQTPKYLVTQMGNDKSIKCEQNLGHDTMYWYKQDSKKFLKIMFSYNNKELIINETVPNRFSPKSPDKAHLNLHINSLELGDSAVYFCASSQGPGTAHGYTFGSGTRLTVV.

The chain links TRBV7-2 to TRBJ1-5, with 7 bases aligning to TRBD1. There are 15 residues in the CDR3. V was clipped by 3 bases and J by 7 bases; unmatched bases: 9. Germline V gives CDR1 SGHTA, CDR2 FQGNSA. Written as DNA, the CDR3 is TGTGCCAGCAGCTTCGACAGGGAAGCCGGACAGCCCCAGCATTTT. Its protein is CASSFDREAGQPQHF.

Regarding this clonotype: A far bigger clonotype differs at one base, so this is likely a read error. V usage is TRBV6-5 and J usage is TRBJ2-7; D not certain. V shed 3 bases and J shed 3 bases, with 3 bases lying between them. Germline V gives CDR1 MNHEY, CDR2 SVGAGI. The CDR3 totals 11 residues. CDR3 sequence (DNA): TGTGCCAGCAGTTATTACTACGAGCAGTACTTC. Protein: CASSYYYEQYF.

The J gene is TRBJ2-4, the V gene TRBV5-1, with 10 bases lining up with TRBD1. Trimming at V came to 2 bases and at J to 5 bases, leaving 4 bases not matched to a gene. This CDR3 spans 15 amino acids. The germline CDR1 and CDR2 sequences are SGHRS and YFSETQ. This CDR3 is CASSFTGTGENIQYF. In DNA form, the CDR3 reads TGCGCCAGCAGCTTTACCGGGACAGGGGAAAACATTCAGTACTTC.